This T cell receptor beta chain was documented in a study of CD8 T cells in Susac syndrome. The T cells that were sequenced for TCR beta were CD8+ and CD4+ cells from blood. It was treatment-naive patients with stable or active relapsing-remitting disease who made up the multiple sclerosis controls. Through negative isolation, CD4+ and CD8+ T cells were obtained, while TEMRA cells were enriched using FACS. This CDR3 has 12 residues. The trim removed 8 bases at V and 2 bases at J, leaving 2 bases unmatched. CDR1 MNHEY and CDR2 SVGEGT come from the germline V gene. Reverse transcription used roughly 0.45 to 1 ug RNA and random hexamers. The CDR3 of TCR beta was amplified by immunoSEQ multiplex PCR across 54 Vbeta and 13 Jbeta. TCRdb fed the immunoSEQ multiplex PCR reads into MiXCR, producing one record per CDR3 protein. In the table there are about 250,000 distinct CDR3 sequences, 93% of which are singletons.

V is TRBV6-2 or TRBV6-3 and J is TRBJ1-2; 7 bases align to TRBD1. The sequenced sample consisted of CD4+ T cells from PBMCs. This TCR derives from a human donor with multiple sclerosis. DNA for the CDR3: TGTGCCAGCGGACAGGCAAACTATGGCTACACCTTC. Residues: CASGQANYGYTF.